A selection of T cell receptor beta chains follows, all from one sample in a study of blood T cell repertoires in COVID-19. Using immunoSEQ multiplex PCR, the repertoire was profiled, and TCRdb retains in-frame clones only, with some absent. This table holds tens of thousands of clones, 70% to 90% found once. Sequencing input: peripheral blood. These receptor sequences come from a woman aged 60-75 years with acute or convalescent COVID-19. CDR3s include the opening cysteine and the closing phenylalanine or tryptophan. Each record gives: J gene, D gene, V gene, CDR3 DNA, CDR3 protein. A D gene is named only where the DNA matches it firmly.

>TRBJ1-2|TRBD1|TRBV15
TGTGCCACCAGCGCGCGGGACAGCCTGAGGTATGGCTACACCTTC
CATSARDSLRYGYTF
>TRBJ1-2|.|TRBV5-1
TGCGCCAGCAGCGACCTGACACCAGACTATGGCTACACCTTC
CASSDLTPDYGYTF
>TRBJ1-2|TRBD1|TRBV7-8
TGTGCCAGCAGCATAAGACAGGGGTCCGTTTCCTTCTATGGCTACACCTTC
CASSIRQGSVSFYGYTF
>TRBJ1-2|.|TRBV12-3/TRBV12-4
TGTGCCAGCAGTGAGACAGGTTCCTATGGCTACACCTTC
CASSETGSYGYTF
>TRBJ1-6|.|TRBV7-2
TGTGCCAGCAGCTTTAGTGATAATTCACCCCTCCACTTT
CASSFSDNSPLHF
>TRBJ2-3|TRBD2|TRBV27
TGTGCCAGCAGTTTTCTTGGGGCTAGCGGGAGGGATACGCAGTATTTT
CASSFLGASGRDTQYF
>TRBJ1-1|.|TRBV20-1
TGCAGTGTTGTACCGACAGGCGAAGCTTTCTTT
CSVVPTGEAFF
>TRBJ1-2|TRBD1|TRBV23-1
TGCGCCAGCAGTCAATGGGGGAACAGGGGGATGAACTATGGCTACACCTTC
CASSQWGNRGMNYGYTF
>TRBJ1-2|TRBD1|TRBV29-1
TGCAGCGTGCATTCCCCGGGACAGGGTGTAGGCTACACCTTC
CSVHSPGQGVGYTF
>TRBJ2-5|.|TRBV21-1
TGTGCCAGCAGGCTCCAATTCGGACAGGGGCAAGAGACCCAGTACTTC
CASRLQFGQGQETQYF
>TRBJ2-1|.|TRBV28
TGTGCCAGCAGTTTAGCGTACTACAATGAGCAGTTCTTC
CASSLAYYNEQFF